The 23 T cell receptor beta chains below were found in one sample sequenced in a study of T cell responses to AZD1222 COVID-19 vaccine. The method was immunoSEQ multiplex PCR; TCRdb's version includes in-frame clones alone and lacks a portion of them. The sample includes some 200,000 clones, approximately 91% of them seen just once. Sequenced material: peripheral blood, taken on day 0 of AZD1222 vaccination. All receptors come from an adult in good health.

This sequence joins TRBV6-2 or TRBV6-3 and TRBJ2-7, with no clear D. CDR3 size: 15 residues. Germline V gives CDR1 MNHEY, CDR2 SVGEGT. V lost 6 bases to trimming and J lost 0 bases, with 15 bases between them. In DNA, the CDR3 is TGTGCCAGCAGCCTACCCTACTCCGGCTCCTACGAGCAGTACTTC. Protein sequence: CASSLPYSGSYEQYF.

V and J are TRBV7-9 and TRBJ1-4; TRBD1 matches at 7 bases. V gave up 5 bases and J gave up 12 bases; unmatched junction bases: 15. Germline V lookup: CDR1 SEHNR, CDR2 FQNEAQ (reference sequence). The CDR3 length is 15 residues. CDR3 in amino acids: CASSPLQGTLVELFF. The CDR3 nucleotides read TGTGCCAGCAGCCCACTACAGGGGACCCTGGTGGAACTGTTTTTT.

The genes are TRBV10-2 and TRBJ2-3; the D gene is possibly TRBD2 (6 bases). The CDR3 is made up of 13 amino acids. Trimming stripped 3 bases from V and 4 bases from J, with 8 bases between. Germline V gives CDR1 WSHSY, CDR2 SAAADI. In DNA, the CDR3 is TGCGCCAGCAGTGACGGGAGTCCAGATACGCAGTATTTT. Its protein product is CASSDGSPDTQYF.

The chain carries TRBV28 and TRBJ2-7; D unclear. The CDR3 is 14 amino acids. Trimming removed 2 bases from V and 2 bases from J, with 10 bases in between. CDR1 MDHEN and CDR2 SYDVKM come from the germline V gene. CDR3 in DNA: TGTGCCAGCAGTTTAATAAACCGAGCCTACGAGCAGTACTTC. Translated: CASSLINRAYEQYF.

This sequence joins TRBV9 and TRBJ2-3; D possibly uses TRBD1 or TRBD2 (6 bases each). Germline V gene sequence: CDR1 SGDLS, CDR2 YYNGEE. This CDR3 comprises 15 residues. V was pared by 6 bases and J by 2 bases, with 16 bases between. In DNA form, the CDR3 reads TGTGCCAGCAACCCGGGGGACAAGACCACAGATACGCAGTATTTT. Protein: CASNPGDKTTDTQYF. The full variable domain, in which reference TRBV9 and TRBJ2-3 provide the parts outside the CDR3, is DSGVTQTPKHLITATGQRVTLRCSPRSGDLSVYWYQQSLDQGLQFLIQYYNGEERAKGNILERFSAQQFPDLHSELNLSSLELGDSALYFCASNPGDKTTDTQYFGPGTRLTVL.

This clone was counted only a few times. This chain joins TRBV28 and TRBJ2-2, with TRBD1 identical over 8 bases. Germline V lookup: CDR1 MDHEN, CDR2 SYDVKM. V lost 7 bases and J lost 5; bases outside the gene matches: 12. The CDR3 consists of 16 residues. DNA of the CDR3: TGTGCCAGCACCCCTTCGGAGACAGGGGAGACCGGGGAGCTGTTTTTT. Protein sequence: CASTPSETGETGELFF.

This chain uses TRBV6-5 with TRBJ1-5; 8 bases align to TRBD1. V dropped 6 bases and J dropped 11; count of bases not matched to a gene: 15. The CDR3 extends over 15 amino acids. From germline, CDR1 is MNHEY and CDR2 SVGAGI. In DNA form, the CDR3 reads TGTGCCAGCAGACCCAGGGGGCCCCCTTTGGGGACCCAGCATTTT. This codes for CASRPRGPPLGTQHF.

The chain couples TRBV19 to TRBJ1-3; D possibly corresponds to TRBD1 (6 bases). CDR3 length: 16 amino acids. Trimming took off 2 bases at V and 5 bases at J, with 16 bases between the two ends. The germline V gene encodes CDR1 LNHDA and CDR2 SQIVND (reference sequence). The CDR3 region has the DNA TGTGCCAGTAGTATATGGGGGGCCTCGAGAAGAAACACCATATATTTT. Its protein product is CASSIWGASRRNTIYF.

This chain links TRBV6-5 with TRBJ1-1; unclear D gene. Germline CDR1 and CDR2: MNHEY and SVGAGI. There are 11 residues in the CDR3. V was pared by 8 bases and J by 3 bases, with 7 bases between. The CDR3 is CASWEYTEAFF. DNA for the CDR3: TGTGCCAGCTGGGAGTACACTGAAGCTTTCTTT.

This chain joins TRBV19 and TRBJ2-3; D might be TRBD1 (6 bases). This CDR3 has 14 amino acids. Trimming removed 9 bases from V and 3 bases from J, with 16 bases in between. The germline V gene has CDR1 LNHDA and CDR2 SQIVND (reference sequence). In nucleotides, the CDR3 is TGTGCCAGCAGACAGGTGGGGTCAACAGATACGCAGTATTTT. Its protein is CASRQVGSTDTQYF.

In this sample, this clone turned up once. This chain joins TRBV20-1 and TRBJ2-1; 13 bases align to TRBD2. The CDR3 contains 19 residues. J lost 2 bases, V lost 3 bases, and 13 bases had no gene match. Germline-derived CDR1 and CDR2 are DFQATT and SNEGSKA (reference sequence). The chain's CDR3 is CSASPIPGTSGTTYNEQFF. CDR3 in DNA: TGCAGTGCTAGTCCGATTCCCGGGACTAGCGGGACAACCTACAATGAGCAGTTCTTC.

J is TRBJ2-5 and V is TRBV9; D may be TRBD1 (7 bases). The CDR3 totals 15 residues. Germline CDR1 SGDLS, CDR2 YYNGEE. V dropped 0 bases and J dropped 5 bases, with 14 bases sitting between them. Here the CDR3 reads CASSVDQGGGETQYF. In DNA, the CDR3 is TGTGCCAGCAGCGTAGATCAGGGGGGCGGGGAGACCCAGTACTTC.

This chain links TRBV7-3 with TRBJ1-6; 8 nucleotides align to TRBD1. The J segment lost 7 bases and the V segment lost 5 bases, leaving 4 bases of the junction unmatched. This CDR3 region has 14 residues. Germline V lookup: CDR1 SGHTA, CDR2 FQGTGA. CDR3: CASSKGTGNSPLHF. For the CDR3, the DNA is TGTGCCAGCAGCAAAGGGACAGGAAATTCACCCCTCCACTTT.

CDR3 sequence: CASSLDAAEGYTF. Written as DNA, the CDR3 is TGTGCCAGCAGTCTTGACGCGGCGGAAGGCTACACCTTC. V usage is TRBV27 and J usage is TRBJ1-2; D uncertain. Germline V gene lookup returns CDR1 MNHEY and CDR2 SMNVEV (reference sequence). This CDR3 spans 13 amino acids. The V and J ends lost 5 bases and 8 bases respectively, with 15 bases between them.

The rearrangement joins TRBV10-3 to TRBJ2-7; D could derive from TRBD1 or TRBD2 (5 bases each). With 3 bases removed from V and 2 bases from J, the gap between germline ends came to 11 bases. The germline gives CDR1 ENHRY, CDR2 SYGVKD. The CDR3 totals 14 residues. CDR3 DNA sequence: TGTGCCATCAGTGATGCGGGCAGGGCCTACGAGCAGTACTTC. This translates into CAISDAGRAYEQYF.

The gene calls are TRBV28 and TRBJ2-7; D may correspond to TRBD1 or TRBD2 (5 bases each). V lost 8 bases and J 7 bases, leaving 15 bases between the germline ends. The CDR3 totals 12 residues. Germline V CDR1 and CDR2: MDHEN, SYDVKM. The CDR3 region has the DNA TGTGCCAGCGGGGGAACTACCTTAGAGCAGTACTTC. Residues: CASGGTTLEQYF.

This clone has just one count. CDR3 amino acids: CAAPGELSGNEQFF. The CDR3 DNA is TGTGCCGCGCCGGGGGAGTTATCGGGTAATGAGCAGTTCTTC. This chain uses TRBV19 with TRBJ2-1; TRBD2 is a possible D gene (6 bases). The CDR3 spans 14 residues. In germline, CDR1 is LNHDA, CDR2 SQIVND (reference sequence). With 11 bases removed from V and 7 bases from J, the gap between germline ends came to 21 bases.

The chain links TRBV15 to TRBJ2-1, with 8 bases aligning to TRBD2. The V gene's germline CDR1 is LNHNV and CDR2 YYDKDF (reference sequence). V was clipped by 5 bases and J by 4 bases; unmatched bases: 7. The CDR3 runs 15 residues. CDR3 region: CATSRAGVQYNEQFF. Here the CDR3 DNA reads TGTGCCACCAGCCGAGCGGGGGTGCAATACAATGAGCAGTTCTTC. The whole variable domain, filled in from reference TRBV15 and TRBJ2-1, reads DAMVIQNPRYQVTQFGKPVTLSCSQTLNHNVMYWYQQKSSQAPKLLFHYYDKDFNNEADTPDNFQSRRPNTSFCFLDIRSPGLGDTAMYLCATSRAGVQYNEQFFGPGTRLTVL.

This sequence joins TRBV19 and TRBJ1-5; D is unclear. Trimming shortened V by 7 bases and J by 0 bases, and 16 bases separated the two germline ends. The CDR3 runs to 16 residues. CDR1 LNHDA and CDR2 SQIVND come from the germline V gene (reference sequence). The CDR3 DNA follows: TGTGCCAGTAAAGGCCCTGCCGGGAATAGCAATCAGCCCCAGCATTTT. Encoded protein: CASKGPAGNSNQPQHF.

V is TRBV7-9 and J is TRBJ2-1, with 13 bases lining up with TRBD2. The CDR3 contains 16 residues. Germline CDR1 and CDR2: SEHNR and FQNEAQ (reference sequence). V dropped 5 bases and J dropped 6; count of bases not matched to a gene: 7. CDR3: CASSPTGTSGINEQFF. The CDR3 bases are TGTGCCAGCAGCCCCACCGGGACTAGCGGGATCAATGAGCAGTTCTTC.

This clone has a single count. V gene TRBV27 combines with J gene TRBJ1-6; 7 bases map to TRBD1. V lost 8 bases and J lost 5; bases outside the gene matches: 3. Germline V CDR1 and CDR2: MNHEY, SMNVEV (reference sequence). The CDR3 is 13 amino acids. CDR3 DNA sequence: TGTGCCAGCCGGGACAGCAATAATTCACCCCTCCACTTT. Translated: CASRDSNNSPLHF.

This clone was seen only a few times. This same CDR3 is encoded by further DNA sequences in the sample. This chain links TRBV5-4 with TRBJ1-2; D unresolved. In germline, CDR1 is SGHNT, CDR2 YYREEE (reference sequence). The CDR3 is 13 residues long. Trimming removed 0 bases from V and 5 bases from J, with 8 bases in between. This CDR3 is CASSLGGSYGYTF. As DNA, the CDR3 is TGTGCCAGCAGCTTGGGGGGTAGTTATGGCTACACCTTC.

To note about this clone: In the same sample, other DNA sequences code for this CDR3. The rearrangement links TRBV28 to TRBJ1-5; D gene uncertain. CDR3 length: 14 residues. Deletions cut 2 bases from V and 3 bases from J, with 8 bases between. Germline V CDR1 and CDR2: MDHEN, SYDVKM. The CDR3 sequence: CASSLPGSNQPQHF. CDR3 DNA sequence: TGTGCCAGCAGTTTACCTGGGTCCAATCAGCCCCAGCATTTT. Complete variable domain (other parts from reference TRBV28 and TRBJ1-5): DVKVTQSSRYLVKRTGEKVFLECVQDMDHENMFWYRQDPGLGLRLIYFSYDVKMKEKGDIPEGYSVSREKKERFSLILESASTNQTSMYLCASSLPGSNQPQHFGDGTRLSIL.